One TCR beta chain is described in this entry. Its antigen is still unknown. This sample is part of a study of cytomegalovirus exposure and HLA in healthy donors. This CDR3 is built from 14 residues. The germline V gene encodes CDR1 SGHRS and CDR2 YFSETQ. Study-level points and caveats: There were some public TCRs occurring in many donors, but most TCR sequences were rare. Analysis performed later showed TCR beta chains linked to HLA being more clonally expanded than equally common others. Later analysis demonstrated an association between a missense DCLRE1C variant and TCR beta V- and J-gene trimming.

The PCR employed 60 Vbeta primers together with 13 Jbeta primers. In the authors' workflow: A later analysis tallied approximately 80 million unique TCR beta chains, about 12 million of them shared. Sequencing used immunoSEQ multiplex PCR; TCRdb keeps in-frame clones, though not all of them. Clone size and V and J calls were adopted from that table, with D and trimming inferred from the DNA. The sample has around 76,000 clones. The rearrangement uses TRBV5-1 and TRBJ2-5; tentative D call: TRBD1 (5 bases). Gene TRBJ2-7 matches the end of the DNA better, so the J call may be wrong. The sample was PBMCs. This TCR came from a man aged 35-49 years in good health and CMV-seronegative. The CDR3 sequence is CASSQDSPSYEQYF. In DNA, the CDR3 is TGCGCCAGCAGCCAAGACAGTCCCTCCTACGAGCAGTACTTC.